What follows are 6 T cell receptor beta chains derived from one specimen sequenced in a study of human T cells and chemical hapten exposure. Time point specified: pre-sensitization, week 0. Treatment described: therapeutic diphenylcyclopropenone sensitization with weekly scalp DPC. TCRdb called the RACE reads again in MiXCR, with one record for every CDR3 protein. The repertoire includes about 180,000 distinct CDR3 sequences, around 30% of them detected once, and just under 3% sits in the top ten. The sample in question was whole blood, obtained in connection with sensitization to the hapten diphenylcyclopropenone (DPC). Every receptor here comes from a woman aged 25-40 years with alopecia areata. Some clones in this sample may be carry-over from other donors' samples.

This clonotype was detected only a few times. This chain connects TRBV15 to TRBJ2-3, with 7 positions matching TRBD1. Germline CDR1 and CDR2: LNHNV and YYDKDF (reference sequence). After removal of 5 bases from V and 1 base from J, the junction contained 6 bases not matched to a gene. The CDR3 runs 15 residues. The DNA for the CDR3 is TGTGCCACCAGCGTCGGACAGGCAGGCACAGATACGCAGTATTTT. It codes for CATSVGQAGTDTQYF. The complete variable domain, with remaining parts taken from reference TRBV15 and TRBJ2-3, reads DAMVIQNPRYQVTQFGKPVTLSCSQTLNHNVMYWYQQKSSQAPKLLFHYYDKDFNNEADTPDNFQSRRPNTSFCFLDIRSPGLGDTAMYLCATSVGQAGTDTQYFGPGTRLTVL.

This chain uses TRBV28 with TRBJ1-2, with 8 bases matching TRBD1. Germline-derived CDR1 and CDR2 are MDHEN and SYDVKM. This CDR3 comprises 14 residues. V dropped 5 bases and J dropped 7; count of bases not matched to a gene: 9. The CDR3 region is CASSPSGQASGYTF. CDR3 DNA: TGTGCCAGCAGTCCCTCGGGACAGGCGTCTGGCTACACCTTC.

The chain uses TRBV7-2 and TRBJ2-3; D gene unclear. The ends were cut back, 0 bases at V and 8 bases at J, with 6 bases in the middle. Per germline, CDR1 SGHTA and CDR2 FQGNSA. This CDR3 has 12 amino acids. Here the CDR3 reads CASSLAEVTQYF. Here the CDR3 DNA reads TGTGCCAGCAGCTTAGCGGAAGTTACGCAGTATTTT.

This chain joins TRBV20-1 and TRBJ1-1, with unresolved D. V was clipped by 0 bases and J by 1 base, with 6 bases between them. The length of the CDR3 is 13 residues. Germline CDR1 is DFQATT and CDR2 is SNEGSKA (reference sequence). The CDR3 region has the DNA TGCAGTGCTAGAGATCCGAAGAACACTGAAGCTTTCTTT. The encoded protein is CSARDPKNTEAFF.

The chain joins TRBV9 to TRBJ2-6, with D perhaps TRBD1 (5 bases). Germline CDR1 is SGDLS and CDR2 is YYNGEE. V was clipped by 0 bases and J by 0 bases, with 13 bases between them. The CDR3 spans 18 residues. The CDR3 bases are TGTGCCAGCAGCGTAGGCCCGGACACCAGCTCTGGGGCCAACGTCCTGACTTTC. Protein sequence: CASSVGPDTSSGANVLTF.

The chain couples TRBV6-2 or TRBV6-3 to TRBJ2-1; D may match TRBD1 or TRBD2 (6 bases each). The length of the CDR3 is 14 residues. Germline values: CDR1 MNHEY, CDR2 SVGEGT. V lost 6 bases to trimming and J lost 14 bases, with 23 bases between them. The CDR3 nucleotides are TGTGCCAGCAGCATCCGGGTCACAGGGAGGATGGAGTTCTTC. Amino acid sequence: CASSIRVTGRMEFF.